The rows below give T cell receptor beta chains drawn from one sample of a study of molecular identifiers for immune sequencing clone quantification. MiXCR was run by TCRdb on the PCR reads, yielding one entry per CDR3 protein. The sample carries over 50,000 distinct CDR3 sequences, just over 35% recorded once. What was sequenced was naive CD8+ T cells from blood, with Jurkat cell RNA spiked in. These receptor sequences come from a human donor in good health. Some libraries in this study had Jurkat cell RNA spiked in. Each CDR3 is given with its conserved first and last residue. The D gene is left open where the match is weak. Rows give clone size only sometimes, using once, few, many, or a class for an expanded clone.

abundance | d_gene | j_gene | v_gene | CDR3nt | CDR3aa
. | . | TRBJ2-7 | TRBV3-1 | TGTGCCAGCAGCCAAGATCCCGGGCGCTGGGACGAGCAGTACTTC | CASSQDPGRWDEQYF
. | . | TRBJ1-6 | TRBV4-3 | TGCGCCAGCAGCCAAGCAAGATCGAGCTCCTATAATTCACCCCTCCACTTT | CASSQARSSSYNSPLHF
many | . | TRBJ2-4 | TRBV6-6 | TGTGCCAGCAGTTACTCGTTTTTAGAGGACCCGGAAAACATTCAGTACTTC | CASSYSFLEDPENIQYF
few | . | TRBJ2-1 | TRBV12-3/TRBV12-4 | TGTGCCAGCAAAGGGACGGCAGACAATGAGCAGTTCTTC | CASKGTADNEQFF
few | . | TRBJ2-7 | TRBV12-3/TRBV12-4 | TGTGCCAGCAGTTTGGGAGGCGGACCCGGCTACGAGCAGTACTTC | CASSLGGGPGYEQYF
once | . | TRBJ2-3 | TRBV4-3 | TGCGCCAGCAGCCAAGAACCTTTGACTACTACCCGTCTGTGGCAGTTGTATTTT | CASSQEPLTTTRLWQLYF
. | . | TRBJ2-5 | TRBV21-1 | TGTGCCAGCAGCAAAGCCCCCAGCGGGAGTGAAGAGACCCAGTACTTC | CASSKAPSGSEETQYF
few | . | TRBJ2-7 | TRBV4-3 | TGCGCCAGCAGCCAAGGGGCGGCAGGTCTCAACGAGCAGTACTTC | CASSQGAAGLNEQYF
few | . | TRBJ2-1 | TRBV13 | TGTGCCAGCAGCTTAACGGCGAATGAGCAGTTCTTC | CASSLTANEQFF
many | . | TRBJ2-2 | TRBV19 | TGTGCCACCCATGGGCTATACACCGGGGAGCTGTTTTTT | CATHGLYTGELFF
. | TRBD1 | TRBJ2-7 | TRBV6-5 | TGTGCCAGCAGTTACGCTCCGGGACAGGGGTTTTACGAGCAGTACTTC | CASSYAPGQGFYEQYF
few | . | TRBJ2-5 | TRBV14 | TGTGCCAGCAGCCATTTCTCAGTTCAAGAGACCCAGTACTTC | CASSHFSVQETQYF
. | TRBD2 | TRBJ2-3 | TRBV4-3 | TGCGCCAGCAGCTCCGCCTCCTTAGCGGGAGGGCCAGGGGATACGCAGTATTTT | CASSSASLAGGPGDTQYF
. | . | TRBJ2-7 | TRBV20-1 | TGCAGTGCACCCGACGGAACCTACGAGCAGTACTTC | CSAPDGTYEQYF
few | TRBD1 | TRBJ2-7 | TRBV6-2/TRBV6-3 | TGTGCCAGTACGGACAGGGGCGAAACCTACGAGCAGTACTTC | CASTDRGETYEQYF
few | . | TRBJ2-3 | TRBV3-1 | TGTGCCAGCAGCCCTCCATCGGGCGCCCGCACAGATACGCAGTATTTT | CASSPPSGARTDTQYF
few | . | TRBJ2-2 | TRBV19 | TGTGCCAGTAGTTGGGCCTCCACCGGGGAGCTGTTTTTT | CASSWASTGELFF
many | . | TRBJ2-3 | TRBV19 | TGTGCCAGTAACGACCGAGCAGATACGCAGTATTTT | CASNDRADTQYF
. | . | TRBJ2-1 | TRBV28 | TGTGCCAGCAGTGGAAAGGGGGTGAATGAGCAGTTCTTC | CASSGKGVNEQFF
few | TRBD1 | TRBJ2-2 | TRBV6-2/TRBV6-3 | TGTGCCAGCAGAGACAGGACAGGGGGTTTCAGCGGGGAGCTGTTTTTT | CASRDRTGGFSGELFF
once | . | TRBJ2-4 | TRBV24-1 | TGTGCCACCAGTGAAACAGCAACCGACATTCAGTACTTC | CATSETATDIQYF
. | . | TRBJ1-4 | TRBV12-3/TRBV12-4 | TGTGCCAGCAGTTTAAGGACTAATGAAAAACTGTTTTTT | CASSLRTNEKLFF
. | TRBD2 | TRBJ2-7 | TRBV27 | TGTGCCAGCAGTTTAACTAGCGGGGGTACCTACGAGCAGTACTTC | CASSLTSGGTYEQYF
many | . | TRBJ1-5 | TRBV5-6 | TGTGCCAGCAGCCCTGGGGTCGGGGACCAGCCCCAGCATTTT | CASSPGVGDQPQHF
. | . | TRBJ2-7 | TRBV4-1 | TGCGCCAGCAGCCAAGCCCCAGACAGGAGAAACGAGCAGTACTTC | CASSQAPDRRNEQYF
many | . | TRBJ1-1 | TRBV9 | TGTGCCAGCAGCCCCGGGACCGCAGTCACTGAAGCTTTCTTT | CASSPGTAVTEAFF
. | . | TRBJ1-4 | TRBV27 | TGTGCCAGCAGTCCTTTTACCGGGACAAGAGGGGAAAAACTGTTTTTT | CASSPFTGTRGEKLFF
. | . | TRBJ1-5 | TRBV5-3 | TGTGCCAGAAGTTACTACAGGGAAGTCTCTTTCCATCGGAATCAGCCCCAGCATTTT | CARSYYREVSFHRNQPQHF
many | . | TRBJ2-7 | TRBV4-2 | TGTGCCAGCAGCCTGGTCGGGACGACCTACGAGCAGTACTTC | CASSLVGTTYEQYF
few | . | TRBJ2-2 | TRBV19 | TGTGCCAGTAGTCACGGGACTCCCGGGGAGCTGTTTTTT | CASSHGTPGELFF
. | . | TRBJ2-3 | TRBV13 | TGTGCCAGCAGCTTATCGAGCACAGATACGCAGTGTTTT | CASSLSSTDTQCF
few | . | TRBJ2-7 | TRBV19 | TGTGCCAGTAGTTACGGGACACACCTTCCCTACGAGCAGTACTTC | CASSYGTHLPYEQYF
few | . | TRBJ2-5 | TRBV11-2 | TGTGCCAGCAGCCTTGACAGGGAGACCCAGTACTTC | CASSLDRETQYF
few | . | TRBJ1-5 | TRBV6-5 | TGTGCCAGCAGTTTCGGGAGTTACCAGCCCCAGCATTTT | CASSFGSYQPQHF
many | TRBD1 | TRBJ1-5 | TRBV28 | TGTGCCAGCAGTTTATCCGGGACAGGGGGCTGGAGCAATCAGCCCCAGCATTTT | CASSLSGTGGWSNQPQHF
many | . | TRBJ2-1 | TRBV4-3 | TGCGCCAGCAGCCAAGATGGGCTAGCGTTCTACAATGAGCAGTTCTTC | CASSQDGLAFYNEQFF